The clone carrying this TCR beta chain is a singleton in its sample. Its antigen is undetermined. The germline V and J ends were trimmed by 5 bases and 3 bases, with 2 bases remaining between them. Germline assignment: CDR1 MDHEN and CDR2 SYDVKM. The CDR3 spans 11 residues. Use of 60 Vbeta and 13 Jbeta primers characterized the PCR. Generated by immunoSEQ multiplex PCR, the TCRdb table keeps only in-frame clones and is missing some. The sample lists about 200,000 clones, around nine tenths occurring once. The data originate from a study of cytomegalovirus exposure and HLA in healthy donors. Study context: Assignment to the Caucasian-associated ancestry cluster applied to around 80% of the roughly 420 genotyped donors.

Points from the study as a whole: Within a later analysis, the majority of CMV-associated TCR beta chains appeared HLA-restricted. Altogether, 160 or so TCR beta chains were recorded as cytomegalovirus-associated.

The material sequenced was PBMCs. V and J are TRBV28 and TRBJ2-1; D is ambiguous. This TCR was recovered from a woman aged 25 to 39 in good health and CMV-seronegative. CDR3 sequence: CASSLYNEQFF. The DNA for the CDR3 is TGTGCCAGCAGTCTCTACAATGAGCAGTTCTTC.